Below, 17 T cell receptor beta chains from the same sample are listed, as sequenced in a study of shared clonotypes between healthy human individuals. Clones were sequenced by immunoSEQ multiplex PCR, and TCRdb holds only the in-frame ones, with some missing. The table shows over a million clones, with roughly 96% occurring only once. Sequenced input: naive CD4+ T cells sorted from blood. Noted subset: CD45RA+ positively selected. The receptors come from a man aged 25 to 40 in good health.

This clone was picked up one time. This chain links TRBV10-1 with TRBJ2-3; 11 nucleotides align to TRBD2. The V and J ends lost 6 bases and 3 bases, in that order; junction bases with no gene match: 2. Germline values: CDR1 WNHNN, CDR2 SYGVQD (reference sequence). The CDR3 extends over 14 amino acids. CDR3 nucleotide sequence: TGCGCCAGCAGAGCTAGCGGGAGGACAGATACGCAGTATTTT. It encodes CASRASGRTDTQYF.

The CDR3 sequence: CASSSWEGARELFF. The DNA of the CDR3 is TGTGCCAGCAGCTCCTGGGAAGGAGCCAGGGAGCTGTTTTTT. This chain uses TRBV14 with TRBJ2-2; D unclear. With 5 bases removed from V and 9 bases from J, the gap between germline ends came to 16 bases. CDR1 and CDR2 (germline): SGHDN, FVKESK. The CDR3 covers 14 residues.

This chain connects TRBV18 to TRBJ2-7; D is undetermined. Germline-derived CDR1 and CDR2 are KGHSH and LQKENI. V gave up 1 base and J gave up 5 bases, with 6 bases separating them. The CDR3 has 12 amino acids. This CDR3 reads CASSPLAHEQYF. As DNA, the CDR3 is TGTGCCAGCTCACCACTCGCCCACGAGCAGTACTTC.

The chain uses TRBV5-4 and TRBJ2-6, with D possibly TRBD1 on 6 matching bases. Trimming left V 4 bases short and J 2 bases short, with 13 bases between. Germline assignment: CDR1 SGHNT and CDR2 YYREEE (reference sequence). CDR3 length: 16 residues. The CDR3, as DNA: TGTGCCAGCAGCCAACGGACAGTTCCTGGGGCCAACGTCCTGACTTTC. Translated: CASSQRTVPGANVLTF.

The rearrangement uses TRBV5-1 and TRBJ2-3, with a possible D match to TRBD2 (5 bases). V was cut by 4 bases and J by 5 bases, with 23 bases left in between. CDR3 length equals 17 residues. The germline V gene has CDR1 SGHRS and CDR2 YFSETQ. The CDR3 DNA reads as TGCGCCAGCAGCAAGATGGACTCGGGTCGTCTTGTAGATACGCAGTATTTT. It translates to CASSKMDSGRLVDTQYF.

This clone occurred a few times. The rearrangement joins TRBV7-9 to TRBJ1-5, with TRBD1 matching over 12 bases. Trimming took 4 bases from V and 0 from J; bases not matched to a gene: 7. This CDR3 has 18 residues. Germline-derived CDR1 and CDR2 are SEHNR and FQNEAQ (reference sequence). The chain's CDR3 is CASSSGTGGRNSNQPQHF. The CDR3 DNA reads TGTGCCAGCAGCTCCGGGACAGGGGGCCGAAATAGCAATCAGCCCCAGCATTTT.

CDR3: CASSEGPHGELFF. As DNA, the CDR3 is TGTGCCAGCAGTGAAGGACCCCACGGGGAACTGTTTTTT. V is TRBV6-1 and J is TRBJ1-4; D remains unclear. This CDR3 contains 13 residues. V dropped 1 base and J dropped 12 bases, with 12 bases sitting between them. The germline gives CDR1 MNHNS, CDR2 SASEGT.

The rearrangement uses TRBV7-2 and TRBJ2-5; TRBD2 matches at 13 bases. The V and J ends lost 1 base and 4 bases, in that order; junction bases with no gene match: 6. Germline CDR1 SGHTA, CDR2 FQGNSA. The CDR3 consists of 17 residues. The CDR3 reads CASSLDSGLAGPETQYF. The DNA of the CDR3 is TGTGCCAGCAGCTTAGATTCGGGACTAGCGGGACCAGAGACCCAGTACTTC.

The J gene is TRBJ2-7, the V gene TRBV28, with 10 bases aligning to TRBD2. This CDR3 has 16 amino acids. With V trimmed by 5 bases and J by 3 bases, 10 bases remained unmatched. The germline gives CDR1 MDHEN, CDR2 SYDVKM. The CDR3 coding sequence is TGTGCCAGCAGTGCCGCTACTAGCGGGAAAAACTACGAGCAGTACTTC. This sequence encodes CASSAATSGKNYEQYF. Based on the CDR3 plus reference TRBV28 and TRBJ2-7, the full variable domain is DVKVTQSSRYLVKRTGEKVFLECVQDMDHENMFWYRQDPGLGLRLIYFSYDVKMKEKGDIPEGYSVSREKKERFSLILESASTNQTSMYLCASSAATSGKNYEQYFGPGTRLTVT.

With respect to this clone: Other nucleotide sequences from this sample produce the same CDR3. This chain links TRBV9 with TRBJ2-3; D unclear. Per germline, CDR1 SGDLS and CDR2 YYNGEE. The CDR3 contains 11 residues. V lost 3 bases and J 5 bases, leaving 4 bases between the germline ends. The CDR3 here is CASSARDTQYF. The CDR3 DNA is TGTGCCAGCAGCGCGCGAGATACGCAGTATTTT.

In the case of this clone: Other DNA sequences of this sample code for an identical CDR3. V gene TRBV28 combines with J gene TRBJ1-5; D uncertain. Trimming pared 3 bases from V and 2 bases from J, leaving 5 bases between. Per the germline V gene, CDR1 is MDHEN and CDR2 is SYDVKM. This CDR3 comprises 13 residues. CDR3 in amino acids: CASSLLGNQPQHF. CDR3 bases: TGTGCCAGCAGTTTGTTAGGCAATCAGCCCCAGCATTTT. Variable domain in full (rest from reference TRBV28 and TRBJ1-5): DVKVTQSSRYLVKRTGEKVFLECVQDMDHENMFWYRQDPGLGLRLIYFSYDVKMKEKGDIPEGYSVSREKKERFSLILESASTNQTSMYLCASSLLGNQPQHFGDGTRLSIL.

CDR3: CATSRDHADTQYF. CDR3 in DNA: TGTGCCACCAGCAGAGATCACGCAGATACGCAGTATTTT. V usage is TRBV15 and J usage is TRBJ2-3; D remains unclear. The V gene's germline CDR1 is LNHNV and CDR2 YYDKDF (reference sequence). V was cut by 0 bases and J by 4 bases, with 5 bases left in between. The CDR3 sequence is 13 residues long.

The chain couples TRBV7-9 to TRBJ2-2; no clear D. V gave up 4 bases and J gave up 1 base, with 4 bases separating them. Germline V gene lookup returns CDR1 SEHNR and CDR2 FQNEAQ (reference sequence). The CDR3 loop spans 13 amino acids. In nucleotides, the CDR3 is TGTGCCAGCAGCTCCAGGAACACCGGGGAGCTGTTTTTT. This codes for CASSSRNTGELFF. Looking up the rest from reference TRBV7-9 and TRBJ2-2 gives the full variable domain: DTGVSQNPRHKITKRGQNVTFRCDPISEHNRLYWYRQTLGQGPEFLTYFQNEAQLEKSRLLSDRFSAERPKGSFSTLEIQRTEQGDSAMYLCASSSRNTGELFFGEGSRLTVL.

V gene TRBV5-5 combines with J gene TRBJ2-7, with 10 nucleotides matching TRBD1. V gave up 6 bases and J gave up 4 bases; unmatched junction bases: 7. Per the germline V gene, CDR1 is SGHKS and CDR2 is YYEKEE (reference sequence). The CDR3 totals 14 residues. The CDR3 sequence: CASKVGQGYYEQYF. CDR3 coding DNA: TGTGCCAGCAAGGTGGGACAGGGGTATTACGAGCAGTACTTC.

This chain joins TRBV28 and TRBJ2-7; D gene ambiguous. The CDR3 has 13 residues. Trimming cost V 7 bases and J 4 bases, with 14 bases left between them. Germline V lookup: CDR1 MDHEN, CDR2 SYDVKM. The CDR3 loop is CASNSRVSYEQYF. The CDR3 DNA reads TGTGCCAGCAACTCCCGGGTCTCGTACGAGCAGTACTTC.

The V gene is TRBV5-1, the J gene TRBJ2-5; possible D gene TRBD2, 5 bases. V lost 1 base and J 7 bases, leaving 11 bases between the germline ends. Germline assignment: CDR1 SGHRS and CDR2 YFSETQ. The length of the CDR3 is 13 residues. CDR3 DNA sequence: TGCGCCAGCAGCTTGTCGGTTGGAGGGACCCAGTACTTC. It translates to CASSLSVGGTQYF.

This chain uses TRBV2 with TRBJ2-5, with 15 bases matching TRBD2. V gave up 0 bases and J gave up 5 bases; unmatched junction bases: 4. Germline V gene lookup returns CDR1 SNHLY and CDR2 FYNNEI. This CDR3 contains 17 residues. The CDR3 DNA follows: TGTGCCAGCAGTGAAGCCCTTGGGACTAGCGGGAGGGAGACCCAGTACTTC. Translated, it gives CASSEALGTSGRETQYF.